This T cell receptor (beta chain) was identified in a study of T-cell memory formation after mild COVID-19. The CDR3 extends over 14 amino acids. Between the trimmed V and J ends, which lost 0 bases and 4 bases, there was a span of 12 bases. From germline, CDR1 is SQVTM and CDR2 ANQGSEA. One entry per CDR3 protein, called by TCRdb with MiXCR from the 5' RACE reads. The table shows hundreds of thousands of distinct CDR3 sequences, with approximately 15% occurring only once. Study-wide points: There was no confirmation that second-wave clones peaking on day 37 were SARS-CoV-2 specific. Clones contracting across day 15 to 85 had a balanced CD4/CD8 profile; later expanding clones leaned CD4+. Pre-infection memory already had some responding clones, implying cross-reactive memory joined. Mostly located in CM and EM were contracting CD4+ clones, with contracting CD8+ clones located in EMRA.

The table lists this clonotype with many counts. Its cognate antigen is unknown. The source material was PBMCs or a T cell subset sorted from them (not recorded which). V usage is TRBV29-1 and J usage is TRBJ1-1; D is unresolved. This TCR was recovered from a man between 18 and 35 years old who had mild COVID-19 (a few samples of this study predate the infection). Cell type and time point are not known. CDR3 coding DNA: TGCAGCGTTGAAGATACGGTAAAAGGCACTGAAGCTTTCTTT. Translating it yields CSVEDTVKGTEAFF.